The clone carrying this T cell receptor beta chain was seen just once. Clones were sequenced by immunoSEQ multiplex PCR, and TCRdb holds only the in-frame ones, with some missing. This sample has about 320,000 clones; 85% occur once, and the top ten carry under 2%. The data are from a study of blood T cell repertoires in COVID-19. Study background: The United States, Italy and Spain were the sources of the acute and convalescent COVID-19 samples. From T cells, B-cell-depleted T cells, or PBMCs came the material, which was cDNA or gDNA.

Trimming pared 3 bases from V and 1 base from J, leaving 10 bases between. Germline-derived CDR1 and CDR2 are ENHRY and SYGVKD. The length of the CDR3 is 16 residues. Cohorts were determined from participant-reported clinical history. This sequence was found in a woman aged 25 to 39 who had been exposed to COVID-19. The sample comprised PBMCs or T cells enriched from blood (not recorded which). The chain carries TRBV10-3 and TRBJ2-6; D gene uncertain. The CDR3 DNA reads as TGTGCCATCAGTGACCGAGTCGGGTCTGGGGCCAACGTCCTGACTTTC. Translated, it gives CAISDRVGSGANVLTF.